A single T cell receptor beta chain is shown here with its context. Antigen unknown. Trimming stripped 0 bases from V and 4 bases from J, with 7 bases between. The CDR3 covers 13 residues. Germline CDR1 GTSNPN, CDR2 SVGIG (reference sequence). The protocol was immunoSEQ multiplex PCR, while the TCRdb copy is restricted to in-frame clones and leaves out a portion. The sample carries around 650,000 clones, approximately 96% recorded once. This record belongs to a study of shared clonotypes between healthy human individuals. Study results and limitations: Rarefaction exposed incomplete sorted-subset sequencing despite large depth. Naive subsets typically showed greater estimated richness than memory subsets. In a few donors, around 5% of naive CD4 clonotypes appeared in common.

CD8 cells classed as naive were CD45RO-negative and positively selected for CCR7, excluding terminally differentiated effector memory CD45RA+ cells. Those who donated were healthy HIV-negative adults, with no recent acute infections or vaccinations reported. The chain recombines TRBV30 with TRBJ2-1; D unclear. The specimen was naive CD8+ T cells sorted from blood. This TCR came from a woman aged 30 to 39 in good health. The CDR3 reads CAWSVAIYNEQFF. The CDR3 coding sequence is TGTGCCTGGAGTGTTGCCATTTACAATGAGCAGTTCTTC.